These 20 T cell receptor beta chains were sequenced from one sample in a study of blood T cell repertoires in COVID-19. Sequenced by immunoSEQ multiplex PCR; TCRdb stores in-frame clones only, minus some. The sample holds about 70,000 clones; about 80% are singletons and the top ten take 35% to 40%. The sequencing input was peripheral blood. These receptors were collected from a woman aged 70 to 79 with acute or convalescent COVID-19.

The chain recombines TRBV7-2 with TRBJ2-4, with TRBD2 as a possible D gene (6 bases). V was trimmed by 1 base and J by 1 base, leaving 11 bases between them. CDR1 is SGHTA, CDR2 FQGNSA, per germline. The CDR3 spans 16 residues. In DNA, the CDR3 is TGTGCCAGCAGCTTAGGTTCCGGGAGTGCCAAAAACATTCAGTACTTC. This encodes CASSLGSGSAKNIQYF.

This clone was seen a single time. V gene TRBV2 combines with J gene TRBJ1-3, with D tentatively TRBD1 (6 bases). Germline CDR1 SNHLY, CDR2 FYNNEI. Trimming removed 8 bases at V and 2 bases at J, with 19 bases between. The CDR3 loop spans 16 amino acids. Here the CDR3 reads CASALRRDRTGNTIYF. DNA for the CDR3: TGTGCCAGCGCCCTACGCCGTGACAGGACTGGAAACACCATATATTTT.

The CDR3 DNA sequence: TGTGCCAGCAGCCGTAGCCAGGGTTGGTACACTGAAGCTTTCTTT. Its protein is CASSRSQGWYTEAFF. The chain links TRBV13 to TRBJ1-1; D possibly corresponds to TRBD1 (5 bases). From germline, CDR1 is PRHDT and CDR2 FYEKMQ (reference sequence). V lost 5 bases and J lost 3, with 16 bases in between. CDR3 length: 15 amino acids.

This clone was seen once. J is TRBJ2-1 and V is TRBV7-2, with TRBD2 identical over 11 bases. Losses at the gene ends were 4 bases for V and 9 bases for J; bases not matched to a gene: 5. The CDR3 length is 14 residues. The germline gives CDR1 SGHTA, CDR2 FQGNSA. The CDR3 protein is CASSSGTSGSEQFF. The CDR3 nucleotides read TGTGCCAGCAGCTCCGGGACTAGCGGTAGTGAGCAGTTCTTC.

The rearrangement joins TRBV11-3 to TRBJ2-1; 8 bases fit TRBD2. The CDR3 spans 16 residues. CDR1 and CDR2 (germline): SGHNT, YENEEA. Losses at the gene ends were 5 bases for V and 3 bases for J; bases not matched to a gene: 9. CDR3 in DNA: TGTGCCAGCAGCCCGGGGGGGTTGGGGGTCTACAATGAGCAGTTCTTC. It yields the protein CASSPGGLGVYNEQFF.

The chain links TRBV25-1 to TRBJ2-5; 16 bases agree with TRBD2. The V gene's germline CDR1 is MGHDK and CDR2 SYGVNS. The CDR3 consists of 17 residues. V trimming: 2 bases; J trimming: 6 bases; junction bases outside the gene matches: 6. Here the CDR3 DNA reads TGTGCCAGCAGTGAAGGGACTAGCGGGAGGGCCGGGAAGACCCAGTACTTC. Translation: CASSEGTSGRAGKTQYF.

The CDR3 is CAISESSSGTDEQYF. CDR3 nucleotide sequence: TGTGCCATCAGTGAGTCTAGTAGCGGGACGGACGAGCAGTACTTC. The rearrangement uses TRBV10-3 and TRBJ2-7; 8 positions match TRBD2. The CDR3 is made up of 15 amino acids. V shed 0 bases, J shed 5 bases, and the junction held 6 bases outside the gene matches. Germline loops: CDR1 ENHRY, CDR2 SYGVKD.

This clone showed up just a few times. The V gene is TRBV6-5, the J gene TRBJ1-2; 11 nucleotides match TRBD1. This CDR3 is built from 14 residues. Losses at the gene ends were 6 bases for V and 7 bases for J; bases not matched to a gene: 7. The germline gives CDR1 MNHEY, CDR2 SVGAGI. The CDR3 protein is CASRAKDRGPGYTF. The CDR3 DNA is TGTGCCAGCAGAGCTAAGGACAGGGGGCCTGGCTACACCTTC.

The chain recombines TRBV3-1 (or the pseudogene TRBV3-2) with TRBJ2-1; TRBD1 might be the D (6 bases). The CDR3 has 18 residues. V shed 5 bases and J shed 0 bases, with 20 bases lying between them. CDR1 LGHDT and CDR2 YNNKEL come from the germline V gene (reference sequence). For the CDR3, the DNA is TGTGCCAGCAGCAGAGGGGGAAATTCCCTGAGCTCCTACAATGAGCAGTTCTTC. Protein: CASSRGGNSLSSYNEQFF.

The CDR3 nucleotides read TGTGCCACCAGTGAACCCGGGACAGGGATCGAGCAGTACTTC. Its translation: CATSEPGTGIEQYF. The chain recombines TRBV24-1 with TRBJ2-7, with TRBD1 identical over 9 bases. From germline, CDR1 is KGHDR and CDR2 SFDVKD. V was pared by 4 bases and J by 6 bases, with 6 bases of the junction left unmatched. This CDR3 has 14 amino acids.

The rearrangement joins TRBV29-1 to TRBJ2-5; D is uncertain. This CDR3 has 12 amino acids. The V and J ends lost 4 bases and 1 base respectively, with 7 bases between them. CDR1 and CDR2 (germline): SQVTM, ANQGSEA. CDR3 bases: TGCAGCGTTGGGGCAGCCCAAGAGACCCAGTACTTC. Translation: CSVGAAQETQYF.

The chain joins TRBV7-7 to TRBJ2-1; TRBD2 might be the D (7 bases). CDR1 SSHAT and CDR2 FNYEAQ come from the germline V gene (reference sequence). This CDR3 is 14 amino acids long. Trimming took 11 bases from V and 5 from J, leaving 19 bases between them. CDR3 DNA sequence: TGTGCCTTGGGAGGTCGGGGGGCGCACAATGAGCAGTTCTTC. This encodes CALGGRGAHNEQFF.

V and J are TRBV7-2 and TRBJ1-1, with D possibly TRBD1 on 6 matching bases. V lost 5 bases and J lost 8, with 15 bases in between. This CDR3 has 13 residues. The germline gives CDR1 SGHTA, CDR2 FQGNSA. The CDR3 protein is CASSPVGGWEAFF. The CDR3 DNA reads as TGTGCCAGCAGCCCGGTTGGGGGCTGGGAAGCTTTCTTT.

V gene TRBV5-1 combines with J gene TRBJ2-5, with 14 bases matching TRBD2. The CDR3 has 17 residues. The V and J ends lost 0 bases and 1 base, in that order; junction bases with no gene match: 2. Germline-derived CDR1 and CDR2 are SGHRS and YFSETQ. The CDR3 reads CASSLGLAGGAQETQYF. The DNA for the CDR3 is TGCGCCAGCAGCTTGGGACTAGCGGGAGGGGCCCAAGAGACCCAGTACTTC.

This clone was observed a handful of times. The rearrangement links TRBV6-2 or TRBV6-3 to TRBJ1-6, with a possible D match to TRBD1 (5 bases). Trimming shortened V by 4 bases and J by 6 bases, and 13 bases separated the two germline ends. The CDR3 sequence is 15 residues long. CDR1 and CDR2 (germline): MNHEY, SVGEGT. CDR3 in DNA: TGTGCCAGCAGTTTTACGGACAACTTTAATTCACCCCTCCACTTT. Its protein is CASSFTDNFNSPLHF.

The chain combines TRBV7-9 with TRBJ1-1; D not certain. There are 14 residues in the CDR3. The V and J ends lost 0 bases and 4 bases respectively, with 9 bases between them. From germline, CDR1 is SEHNR and CDR2 FQNEAQ (reference sequence). CDR3: CASSLAGRSTEAFF. CDR3 nucleotide sequence: TGTGCCAGCAGCTTAGCGGGCAGATCCACTGAAGCTTTCTTT.

This clone was seen only once. The rearrangement uses TRBV5-1 and TRBJ2-7; 9 nucleotides match TRBD1. The CDR3 runs 16 residues. Germline V lookup: CDR1 SGHRS, CDR2 YFSETQ. Trimming at V came to 5 bases and at J to 5 bases, leaving 14 bases not matched to a gene. CDR3 coding DNA: TGCGCCAGCAGACAACGACAGGGGGACCCTAGTAACGAGCAGTACTTC. Its translation is CASRQRQGDPSNEQYF.

The V call is TRBV6-5, the J call TRBJ1-2; D gene uncertain. The CDR3 contains 15 residues. Germline loops: CDR1 MNHEY, CDR2 SVGAGI. Deletions cut 6 bases from V and 1 base from J, with 15 bases between. CDR3 DNA: TGTGCCAGCAGGGGTTCTATAGCTTTTAACTATGGCTACACCTTC. This gives the protein CASRGSIAFNYGYTF.

This chain links TRBV19 with TRBJ2-1; D perhaps matches TRBD1 (6 bases). CDR1 LNHDA and CDR2 SQIVND come from the germline V gene (reference sequence). The CDR3 is 15 residues long. Trimming took 6 bases from V and 1 from J, leaving 13 bases between them. The CDR3 spells CASSQGFGSYNEQFF. The CDR3, as DNA: TGTGCCAGTAGCCAGGGGTTTGGGTCCTACAATGAGCAGTTCTTC.

The gene calls are TRBV23-1 and TRBJ1-5; 9 bases are shared with TRBD1. TRBV23-1 is assigned to the ORF class and has an uncertain function. V lost 2 bases to trimming and J lost 3 bases; unmatched junction nucleotides: 14. This CDR3 has 19 residues. The chain's CDR3 is CASSQPGTGPRDFNQPQHF. CDR3 DNA: TGCGCCAGCAGTCAACCCGGGACAGGGCCAAGGGACTTCAATCAGCCCCAGCATTTT.